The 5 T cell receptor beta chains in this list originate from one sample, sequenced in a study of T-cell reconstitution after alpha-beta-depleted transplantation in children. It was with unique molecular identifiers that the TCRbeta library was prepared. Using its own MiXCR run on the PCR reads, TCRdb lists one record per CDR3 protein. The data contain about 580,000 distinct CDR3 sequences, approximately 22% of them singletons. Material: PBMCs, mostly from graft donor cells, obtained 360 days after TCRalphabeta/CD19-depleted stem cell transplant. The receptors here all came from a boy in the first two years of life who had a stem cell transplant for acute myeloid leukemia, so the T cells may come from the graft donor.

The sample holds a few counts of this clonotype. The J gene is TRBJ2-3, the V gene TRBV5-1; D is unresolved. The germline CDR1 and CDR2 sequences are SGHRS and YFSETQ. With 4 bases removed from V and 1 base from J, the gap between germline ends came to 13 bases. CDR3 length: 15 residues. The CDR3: CASSGWIAGTDTQYF. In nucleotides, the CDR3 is TGCGCCAGCAGCGGTTGGATAGCTGGCACAGATACGCAGTATTTT.

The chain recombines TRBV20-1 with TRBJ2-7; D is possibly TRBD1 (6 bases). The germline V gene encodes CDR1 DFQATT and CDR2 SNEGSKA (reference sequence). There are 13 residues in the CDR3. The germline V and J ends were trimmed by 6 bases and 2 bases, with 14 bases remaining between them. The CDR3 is CSARDISAYEQYF. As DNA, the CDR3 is TGCAGTGCCAGGGACATCTCCGCCTACGAGCAGTACTTC.

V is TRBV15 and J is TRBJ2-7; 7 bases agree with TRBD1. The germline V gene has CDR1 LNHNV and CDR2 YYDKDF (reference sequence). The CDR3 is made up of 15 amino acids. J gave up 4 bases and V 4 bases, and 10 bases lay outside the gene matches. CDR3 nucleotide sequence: TGTGCCACCAGCATAGGGGGACAGCCCCGTTACGAGCAGTACTTC. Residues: CATSIGGQPRYEQYF.

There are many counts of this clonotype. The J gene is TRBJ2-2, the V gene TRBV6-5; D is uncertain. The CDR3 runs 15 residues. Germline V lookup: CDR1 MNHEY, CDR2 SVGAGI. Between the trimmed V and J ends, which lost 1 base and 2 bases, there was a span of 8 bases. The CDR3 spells CASSYLRSNTGELFF. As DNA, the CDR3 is TGTGCCAGCAGTTACTTGCGCAGCAACACCGGGGAGCTGTTTTTT.

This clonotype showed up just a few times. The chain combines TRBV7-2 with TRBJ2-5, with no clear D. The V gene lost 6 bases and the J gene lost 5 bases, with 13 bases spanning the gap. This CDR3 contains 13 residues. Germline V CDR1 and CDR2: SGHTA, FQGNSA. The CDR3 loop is CASSSSSWETQYF. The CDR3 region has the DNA TGTGCCAGCAGTTCTAGTAGTTGGGAGACCCAGTACTTC. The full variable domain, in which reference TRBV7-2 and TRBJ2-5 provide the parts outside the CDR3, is GAGVSQSPSNKVTEKGKDVELRCDPISGHTALYWYRQSLGQGLEFLIYFQGNSAPDKSGLPSDRFSAERTGGSVSTLTIQRTQQEDSAVYLCASSSSSWETQYFGPGTRLLVL.